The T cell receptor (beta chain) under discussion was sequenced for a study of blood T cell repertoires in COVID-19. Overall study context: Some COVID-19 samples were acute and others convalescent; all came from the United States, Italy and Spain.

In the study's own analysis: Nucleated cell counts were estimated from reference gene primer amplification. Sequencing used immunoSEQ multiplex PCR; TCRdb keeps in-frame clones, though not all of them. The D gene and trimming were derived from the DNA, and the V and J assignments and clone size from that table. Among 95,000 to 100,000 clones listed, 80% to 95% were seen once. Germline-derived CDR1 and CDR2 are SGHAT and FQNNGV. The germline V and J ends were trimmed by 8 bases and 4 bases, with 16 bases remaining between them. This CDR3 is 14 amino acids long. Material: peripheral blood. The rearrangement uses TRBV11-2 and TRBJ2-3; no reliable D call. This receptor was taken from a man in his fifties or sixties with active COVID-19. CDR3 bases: TGTGCCAGCGGCTCTTCTCGGAGCTCAGATACGCAGTATTTT. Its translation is CASGSSRSSDTQYF.